The rows below give T cell receptor beta chains drawn from one sample of a study of blood T cell repertoires in COVID-19. The repertoire was sequenced with immunoSEQ multiplex PCR; TCRdb's copy has only in-frame clones and lacks some. The sample has approximately 250,000 clones; more than 70% are singletons. Sequencing used PBMCs or T cells enriched from blood (not recorded which). The receptors stem from a woman aged 55-69 years in a cohort exposed to, infected with or recovered from COVID-19 (not recorded which). Each CDR3 is given with its conserved first and last residue. Fields, in order: clone size, D gene, V gene, J gene, CDR3 protein, CDR3 DNA. D genes are given only for firm matches. Clone size is given for some rows only: seen once, a few or many times, or a class if the clone is expanded.

abundance: -
d_gene: -
v_gene: TRBV19
j_gene: TRBJ1-5
CDR3aa: CASVGQSQPQHF
CDR3nt: TGTGCCAGCGTCGGACAGAGTCAGCCCCAGCATTTT

abundance: once
d_gene: -
v_gene: TRBV4-2
j_gene: TRBJ1-4
CDR3aa: CASSQDLVYREGKLFF
CDR3nt: TGTGCCAGCAGCCAAGATCTGGTGTATAGGGAGGGAAAACTGTTTTTT

abundance: -
d_gene: -
v_gene: TRBV28
j_gene: TRBJ1-2
CDR3aa: CASSIEQANYGYTF
CDR3nt: TGTGCCAGCAGTATAGAACAGGCGAACTATGGCTACACCTTC

abundance: -
d_gene: -
v_gene: TRBV6-5
j_gene: TRBJ1-1
CDR3aa: CASHRHTEAFF
CDR3nt: TGTGCCAGTCACAGACACACTGAAGCTTTCTTT

abundance: -
d_gene: -
v_gene: TRBV5-1
j_gene: TRBJ2-1
CDR3aa: CASSPGTNAYNEQFF
CDR3nt: TGCGCCAGCAGCCCCGGGACAAATGCTTACAATGAGCAGTTCTTC

abundance: -
d_gene: -
v_gene: TRBV30
j_gene: TRBJ1-1
CDR3aa: CAWSVNRDTEAFF
CDR3nt: TGTGCCTGGAGTGTAAACAGGGACACTGAAGCTTTCTTT

abundance: -
d_gene: -
v_gene: TRBV10-1
j_gene: TRBJ2-4
CDR3aa: CASSETVGNIQYF
CDR3nt: TGCGCCAGCAGTGAGACAGTCGGCAACATTCAGTACTTC

abundance: -
d_gene: -
v_gene: TRBV27
j_gene: TRBJ1-5
CDR3aa: CASSFTGIYQPQHF
CDR3nt: TGTGCCAGCAGTTTCACAGGGATCTATCAGCCCCAGCATTTT

abundance: -
d_gene: TRBD1
v_gene: TRBV6-2/TRBV6-3
j_gene: TRBJ2-7
CDR3aa: CASSYPGTAHHEQYF
CDR3nt: TGTGCCAGCAGTTATCCCGGGACAGCACACCACGAGCAGTACTTC

abundance: -
d_gene: -
v_gene: TRBV5-4
j_gene: TRBJ1-5
CDR3aa: CASSLEGGDQPQHF
CDR3nt: TGTGCCAGCAGCTTGGAAGGAGGAGATCAGCCCCAGCATTTT

abundance: -
d_gene: TRBD1
v_gene: TRBV5-4
j_gene: TRBJ1-1
CDR3aa: CASSLAKGTGNTEAFF
CDR3nt: TGTGCCAGCAGCTTGGCGAAGGGGACAGGGAACACTGAAGCTTTCTTT

abundance: -
d_gene: TRBD1
v_gene: TRBV6-5
j_gene: TRBJ1-3
CDR3aa: CASSQQGSGNTIYF
CDR3nt: TGTGCCAGCAGCCAACAGGGGTCTGGAAACACCATATATTTT

abundance: -
d_gene: TRBD1
v_gene: TRBV6-5
j_gene: TRBJ2-1
CDR3aa: CASGGQGFYNEQFF
CDR3nt: TGTGCCAGCGGCGGACAGGGATTCTACAATGAGCAGTTCTTC

abundance: -
d_gene: TRBD2
v_gene: TRBV4-3
j_gene: TRBJ2-7
CDR3aa: CASSQASGGYEQYF
CDR3nt: TGCGCCAGCAGCCAAGCTAGCGGGGGCTACGAGCAGTACTTC

abundance: -
d_gene: TRBD2
v_gene: TRBV6-5
j_gene: TRBJ2-1
CDR3aa: CASSAGTSVNEQFF
CDR3nt: TGTGCCAGCAGCGCCGGGACTAGCGTCAATGAGCAGTTCTTC

abundance: -
d_gene: -
v_gene: TRBV5-1
j_gene: TRBJ2-1
CDR3aa: CASSLEGGRNEQFF
CDR3nt: TGCGCCAGCAGCTTGGAGGGAGGACGGAATGAGCAGTTCTTC

abundance: -
d_gene: TRBD1
v_gene: TRBV6-2/TRBV6-3
j_gene: TRBJ1-1
CDR3aa: CASSRTGENTEAFF
CDR3nt: TGTGCCAGCAGTCGGACAGGGGAGAACACTGAAGCTTTCTTT

abundance: -
d_gene: TRBD2
v_gene: TRBV7-2
j_gene: TRBJ2-1
CDR3aa: CASGTRLAAGNEQFF
CDR3nt: TGTGCCAGCGGTACCAGACTAGCGGCAGGCAATGAGCAGTTCTTC

abundance: -
d_gene: TRBD1
v_gene: TRBV24-1
j_gene: TRBJ2-7
CDR3aa: CATRGTDRGEQYF
CDR3nt: TGTGCCACCAGAGGGACAGATCGGGGCGAGCAGTACTTC

abundance: -
d_gene: -
v_gene: TRBV11-2
j_gene: TRBJ1-2
CDR3aa: CASSLGGFYGYTF
CDR3nt: TGTGCCAGCAGCTTAGGGGGCTTCTATGGCTACACCTTC

abundance: -
d_gene: TRBD1
v_gene: TRBV7-9
j_gene: TRBJ2-7
CDR3aa: CASIQGDAYEQYF
CDR3nt: TGTGCCAGTATACAGGGGGATGCTTACGAGCAGTACTTC

abundance: -
d_gene: -
v_gene: TRBV21-1
j_gene: TRBJ1-1
CDR3aa: CASSKGSGKDTEAFF
CDR3nt: TGTGCCAGCAGCAAAGGTTCAGGGAAGGACACTGAAGCTTTCTTT

abundance: -
d_gene: -
v_gene: TRBV11-2
j_gene: TRBJ2-1
CDR3aa: CASSLTLAGYNEQFF
CDR3nt: TGTGCCAGCAGCTTAACCCTAGCAGGCTACAATGAGCAGTTCTTC

abundance: -
d_gene: -
v_gene: TRBV19
j_gene: TRBJ2-3
CDR3aa: CASSIEGGSTDTQYF
CDR3nt: TGTGCCAGTAGTATCGAGGGAGGCAGCACAGATACGCAGTATTTT

abundance: -
d_gene: TRBD2
v_gene: TRBV29-1
j_gene: TRBJ2-1
CDR3aa: CSVDKGLAGGNEQFF
CDR3nt: TGCAGCGTTGACAAGGGACTAGCGGGAGGCAATGAGCAGTTCTTC

abundance: -
d_gene: -
v_gene: TRBV6-1
j_gene: TRBJ1-5
CDR3aa: CASSESGNQPQHF
CDR3nt: TGTGCCAGCAGTGAATCCGGGAATCAGCCCCAGCATTTT

abundance: -
d_gene: TRBD1
v_gene: TRBV18
j_gene: TRBJ1-5
CDR3aa: CASSPQGASGNQPQHF
CDR3nt: TGTGCCAGCTCACCGCAGGGGGCGTCGGGCAATCAGCCCCAGCATTTT

abundance: -
d_gene: -
v_gene: TRBV5-4
j_gene: TRBJ1-1
CDR3aa: CASSLEGVPNTEAFF
CDR3nt: TGTGCCAGCAGCTTGGAGGGGGTCCCGAACACTGAAGCTTTCTTT

abundance: once
d_gene: -
v_gene: TRBV19
j_gene: TRBJ1-3
CDR3aa: CASTPGLPSHNTIYF
CDR3nt: TGTGCCAGTACCCCCGGGCTACCTAGCCACAACACCATATATTTT

abundance: -
d_gene: TRBD2
v_gene: TRBV30
j_gene: TRBJ2-1
CDR3aa: CAWSGLAGLRNEQFF
CDR3nt: TGTGCCTGGAGTGGGCTAGCGGGATTAAGAAATGAGCAGTTCTTC

abundance: -
d_gene: -
v_gene: TRBV28
j_gene: TRBJ1-1
CDR3aa: CASSFPSRRTEAFF
CDR3nt: TGTGCCAGCAGTTTTCCGTCCCGGCGGACTGAAGCTTTCTTT

abundance: -
d_gene: -
v_gene: TRBV28
j_gene: TRBJ1-3
CDR3aa: CASSLSLTGYSGNTIYF
CDR3nt: TGTGCCAGCAGTTTATCCTTGACAGGTTATTCTGGAAACACCATATATTTT

abundance: -
d_gene: -
v_gene: TRBV4-3
j_gene: TRBJ1-1
CDR3aa: CASSQSSFQGTTEAFF
CDR3nt: TGCGCCAGCAGCCAATCATCGTTCCAGGGGACCACTGAAGCTTTCTTT

abundance: -
d_gene: -
v_gene: TRBV18
j_gene: TRBJ2-7
CDR3aa: CASSPLVEYEQYF
CDR3nt: TGTGCCAGCTCACCACTGGTCGAGTACGAGCAGTACTTC

abundance: -
d_gene: TRBD1
v_gene: TRBV2
j_gene: TRBJ1-3
CDR3aa: CASSVGQVIYF
CDR3nt: TGTGCCAGCAGTGTGGGACAGGTTATATATTTT

abundance: -
d_gene: -
v_gene: TRBV30
j_gene: TRBJ2-2
CDR3aa: CAWRNRIMAGELFF
CDR3nt: TGTGCCTGGAGGAACAGGATAATGGCCGGGGAGCTGTTTTTT

abundance: -
d_gene: -
v_gene: TRBV28
j_gene: TRBJ2-7
CDR3aa: CASSLAPGGYEQYF
CDR3nt: TGTGCCAGCAGTTTAGCCCCAGGGGGGTACGAGCAGTACTTC

abundance: -
d_gene: -
v_gene: TRBV5-1
j_gene: TRBJ2-5
CDR3aa: CASSSRQETQYF
CDR3nt: TGCGCCAGCAGCTCTAGGCAAGAGACCCAGTACTTC

abundance: -
d_gene: -
v_gene: TRBV28
j_gene: TRBJ2-7
CDR3aa: CASSFRQLTVHEQYF
CDR3nt: TGTGCCAGCAGTTTCCGACAGTTAACAGTCCACGAGCAGTACTTC

abundance: -
d_gene: TRBD2
v_gene: TRBV10-1
j_gene: TRBJ2-7
CDR3aa: CASIPGLAGVWEQYF
CDR3nt: TGCGCCAGCATCCCCGGACTAGCGGGAGTGTGGGAGCAGTACTTC

abundance: -
d_gene: -
v_gene: TRBV2
j_gene: TRBJ2-7
CDR3aa: CASRPRDTRSYEQYF
CDR3nt: TGTGCCAGCAGGCCACGGGACACTCGCTCCTACGAGCAGTACTTC

abundance: -
d_gene: TRBD1
v_gene: TRBV6-5
j_gene: TRBJ1-1
CDR3aa: CGSTAGGLNTEAFF
CDR3nt: TGCGGGTCGACGGCAGGGGGCTTGAACACTGAAGCTTTCTTT

abundance: -
d_gene: TRBD2
v_gene: TRBV7-8
j_gene: TRBJ2-1
CDR3aa: CASSLAQLAGIISSYNEQFF
CDR3nt: TGTGCCAGCAGCTTAGCCCAGCTAGCGGGGATTATCAGCTCCTACAATGAGCAGTTCTTC